This entry lists 8 T cell receptor beta chains sequenced from one sample in a study. One entry per CDR3 protein, called by TCRdb with MiXCR from the RT-PCR reads. The sample contains almost 700,000 distinct CDR3 sequences, approximately 15% of which appear only once. The sequenced material came from memory CD4+ T cells from blood. Source of these receptors: a female donor in good health, serving as a healthy control.

This clonotype was counted a few times. The chain joins TRBV29-1 to TRBJ2-1; perhaps D is TRBD1 or TRBD2 (5 bases each). With 7 bases removed from V and 0 bases from J, the gap between germline ends came to 13 bases. Germline CDR1 SQVTM, CDR2 ANQGSEA. This CDR3 comprises 14 residues. The CDR3 DNA reads as TGCAGCGCAATAAGGGACCCCTCCTACAATGAGCAGTTCTTC. Amino acid sequence: CSAIRDPSYNEQFF.

This chain connects TRBV5-6 to TRBJ1-1, with 9 bases fitting TRBD1. Germline V CDR1 and CDR2: SGHDT, YYEEEE. The CDR3 consists of 15 residues. V dropped 1 base and J dropped 11; count of bases not matched to a gene: 12. This CDR3 reads CASSLSGQGPVRAFF. CDR3 nucleotides: TGTGCCAGCAGCTTGTCAGGACAGGGGCCCGTACGTGCTTTCTTT.

This clonotype turned up a few times. This chain links TRBV27 with TRBJ1-4; D remains unclear. Germline CDR1 MNHEY, CDR2 SMNVEV (reference sequence). CDR3 length: 14 amino acids. Trimming removed 3 bases at V and 2 bases at J, with 7 bases between. In DNA form, the CDR3 reads TGTGCCAGCAGTTTTTCAGGTACTAATGAAAAACTGTTTTTT. Its translation is CASSFSGTNEKLFF.

This chain joins TRBV7-2 and TRBJ2-5, with 7 bases aligning to TRBD1. This CDR3 region has 13 residues. With 8 bases clipped from V and 1 base from J, the junction kept 4 bases outside the gene matches. The germline CDR1 and CDR2 sequences are SGHTA and FQGNSA. Here the CDR3 reads CASAGTVQETQYF. The CDR3 nucleotides are TGTGCCAGCGCCGGGACAGTCCAAGAGACCCAGTACTTC.

The CDR3, as DNA: TGTGCCAGCAGTGGGGAACAGGGGGCTGAAGCTTTCTTT. This codes for CASSGEQGAEAFF. The chain has TRBV2 and TRBJ1-1; 8 bases match TRBD1. Germline V gives CDR1 SNHLY, CDR2 FYNNEI. Trimming removed 4 bases from V and 6 bases from J; junction bases left unmatched: 4. The CDR3 totals 13 residues.

This clonotype was found a few times. The rearrangement joins TRBV18 to TRBJ2-2; 7 nucleotides align to TRBD1. CDR1 KGHSH and CDR2 LQKENI come from the germline V gene. The CDR3 has 15 residues. After removal of 5 bases from V and 0 bases from J, the junction contained 3 bases not matched to a gene. The CDR3 protein is CASSKQGTNTGELFF. CDR3 nucleotides: TGTGCCAGCTCAAAACAGGGGACGAACACCGGGGAGCTGTTTTTT. Full variable domain (rest looked up from reference TRBV18 and TRBJ2-2): NAGVMQNPRHLVRRRGQEARLRCSPMKGHSHVYWYRQLPEEGLKFMVYLQKENIIDESGMPKERFSAEFPKEGPSILRIQQVVRGDSAAYFCASSKQGTNTGELFFGEGSRLTVL.

In its sample, this clonotype was seen a few times. This chain joins TRBV7-2 and TRBJ2-7, with 7 bases identical to TRBD2. The CDR3 is 17 amino acids. Germline lookup yields CDR1 SGHTA and CDR2 FQGNSA. J gave up 5 bases and V 5 bases, and 18 bases lay outside the gene matches. For the CDR3, the DNA is TGTGCCAGCAGCCCGCCCCCCGGGAGGCCGCGTTTCGACGAGCAGTACTTC. This sequence encodes CASSPPPGRPRFDEQYF.

This clonotype has more than one count but fewer than ten. The chain couples TRBV6-5 to TRBJ1-1; D uncertain. Trimming cost V 5 bases and J 5 bases, with 15 bases left between them. CDR1 and CDR2 (germline): MNHEY, SVGAGI. The length of the CDR3 is 14 residues. The CDR3 protein is CASSMMDGGTEAFF. CDR3 DNA sequence: TGTGCCAGCAGTATGATGGACGGTGGGACTGAAGCTTTCTTT.